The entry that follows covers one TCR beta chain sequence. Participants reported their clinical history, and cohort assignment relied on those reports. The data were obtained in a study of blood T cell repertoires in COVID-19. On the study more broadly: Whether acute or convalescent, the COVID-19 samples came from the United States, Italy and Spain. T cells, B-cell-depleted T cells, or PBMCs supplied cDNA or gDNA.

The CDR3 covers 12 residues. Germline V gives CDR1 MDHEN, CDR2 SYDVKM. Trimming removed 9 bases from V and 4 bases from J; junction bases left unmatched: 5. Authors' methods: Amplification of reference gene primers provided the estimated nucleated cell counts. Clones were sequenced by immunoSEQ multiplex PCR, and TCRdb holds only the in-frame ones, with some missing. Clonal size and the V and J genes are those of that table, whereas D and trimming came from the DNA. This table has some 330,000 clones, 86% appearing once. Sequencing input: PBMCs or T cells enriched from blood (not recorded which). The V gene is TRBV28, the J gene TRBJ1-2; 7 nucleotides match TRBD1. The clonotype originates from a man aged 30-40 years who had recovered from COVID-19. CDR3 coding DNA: TGTGCCAGTGCGGGACAGCCCTATGGCTACACCTTC. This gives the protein CASAGQPYGYTF.